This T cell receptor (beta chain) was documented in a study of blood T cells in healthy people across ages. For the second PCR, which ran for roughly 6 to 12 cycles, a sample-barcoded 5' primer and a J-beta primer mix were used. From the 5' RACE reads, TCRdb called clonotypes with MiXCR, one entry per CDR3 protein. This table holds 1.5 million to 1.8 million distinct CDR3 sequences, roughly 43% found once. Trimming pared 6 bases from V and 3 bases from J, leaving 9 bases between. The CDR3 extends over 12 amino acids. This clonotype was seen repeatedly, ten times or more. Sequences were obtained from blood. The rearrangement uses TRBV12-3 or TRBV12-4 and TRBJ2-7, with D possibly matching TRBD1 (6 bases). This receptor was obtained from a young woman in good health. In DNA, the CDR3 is TGTGCCAGCAGCCCCAGGGGCTACGAGCAGTACTTC. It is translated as CASSPRGYEQYF.